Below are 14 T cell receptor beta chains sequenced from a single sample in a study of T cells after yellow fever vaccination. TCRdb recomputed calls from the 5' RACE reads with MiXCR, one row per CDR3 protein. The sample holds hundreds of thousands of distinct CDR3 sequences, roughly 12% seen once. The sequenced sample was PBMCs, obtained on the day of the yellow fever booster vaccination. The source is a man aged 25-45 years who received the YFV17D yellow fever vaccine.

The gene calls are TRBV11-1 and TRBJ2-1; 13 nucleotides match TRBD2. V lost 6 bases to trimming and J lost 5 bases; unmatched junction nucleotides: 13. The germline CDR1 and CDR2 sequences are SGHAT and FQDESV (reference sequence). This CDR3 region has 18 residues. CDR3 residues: CASRPGLAGLEGNNEQFF. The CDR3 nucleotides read TGTGCCAGCAGGCCGGGACTAGCGGGACTGGAGGGAAACAATGAGCAGTTCTTC.

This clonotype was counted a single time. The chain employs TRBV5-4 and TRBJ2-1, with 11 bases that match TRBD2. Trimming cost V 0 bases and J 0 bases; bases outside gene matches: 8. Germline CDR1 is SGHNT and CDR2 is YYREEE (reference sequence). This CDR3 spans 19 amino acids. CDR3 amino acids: CASSLALTSGMSSYNEQFF. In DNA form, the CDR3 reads TGTGCCAGCAGCTTGGCCTTGACTAGCGGGATGAGCTCCTACAATGAGCAGTTCTTC.

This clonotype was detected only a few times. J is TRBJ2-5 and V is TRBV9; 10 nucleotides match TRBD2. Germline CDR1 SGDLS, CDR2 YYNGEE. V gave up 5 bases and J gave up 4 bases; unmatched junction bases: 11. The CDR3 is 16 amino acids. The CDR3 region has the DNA TGTGCCAGCAGTGCGGCAGCGGGAGGGCCGGGAGAGACCCAGTACTTC. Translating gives CASSAAAGGPGETQYF.

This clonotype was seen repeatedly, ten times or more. CDR3 sequence: CASSEGPLYEQYF. The DNA for the CDR3 is TGTGCCAGCAGTGAGGGGCCCCTGTACGAGCAGTACTTC. J is TRBJ2-7 and V is TRBV7-3; D is possibly TRBD1 or TRBD2 (5 bases each). Trimming pared 6 bases from V and 4 bases from J, leaving 13 bases between. The germline V gene encodes CDR1 SGHTA and CDR2 FQGTGA. CDR3 size: 13 residues.

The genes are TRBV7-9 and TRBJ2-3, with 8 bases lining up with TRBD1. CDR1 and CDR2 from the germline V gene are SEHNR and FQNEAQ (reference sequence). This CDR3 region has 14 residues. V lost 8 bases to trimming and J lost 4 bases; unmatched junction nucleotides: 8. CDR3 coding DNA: TGTGCCAGCTCCCAGGGGGCCCCTGCAGATACGCAGTATTTT. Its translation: CASSQGAPADTQYF.

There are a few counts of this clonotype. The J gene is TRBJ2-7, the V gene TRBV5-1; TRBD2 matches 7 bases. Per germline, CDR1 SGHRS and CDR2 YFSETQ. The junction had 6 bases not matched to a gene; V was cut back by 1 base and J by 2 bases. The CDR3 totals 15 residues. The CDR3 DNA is TGCGCCAGCAGCTTGCCCCTGAGCGGGGCCTACGAGCAGTACTTC. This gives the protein CASSLPLSGAYEQYF.

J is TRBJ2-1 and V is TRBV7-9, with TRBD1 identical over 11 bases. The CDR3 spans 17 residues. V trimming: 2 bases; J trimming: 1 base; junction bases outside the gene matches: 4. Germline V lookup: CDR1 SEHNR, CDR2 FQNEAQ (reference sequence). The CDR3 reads CASSLLRDRGSYNEQFF. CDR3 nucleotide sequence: TGTGCCAGCAGCTTACTACGGGACAGGGGGTCCTACAATGAGCAGTTCTTC.

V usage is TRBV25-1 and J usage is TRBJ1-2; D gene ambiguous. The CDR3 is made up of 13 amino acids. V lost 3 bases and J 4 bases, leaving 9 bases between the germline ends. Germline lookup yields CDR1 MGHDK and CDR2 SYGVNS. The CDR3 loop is CASSEGVPYGYTF. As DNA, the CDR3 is TGTGCCAGCAGTGAGGGAGTCCCCTATGGCTACACCTTC.

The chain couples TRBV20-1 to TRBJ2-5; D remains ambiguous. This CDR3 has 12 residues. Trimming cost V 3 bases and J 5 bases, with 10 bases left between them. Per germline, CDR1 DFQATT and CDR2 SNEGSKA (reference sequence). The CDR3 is CSASGVVETQYF. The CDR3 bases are TGCAGTGCTAGCGGTGTGGTGGAGACCCAGTACTTC.

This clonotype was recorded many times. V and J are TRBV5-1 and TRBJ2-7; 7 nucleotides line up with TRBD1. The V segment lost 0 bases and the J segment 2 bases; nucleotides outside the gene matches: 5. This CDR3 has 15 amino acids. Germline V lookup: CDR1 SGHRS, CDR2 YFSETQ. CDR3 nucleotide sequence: TGCGCCAGCAGCTTGGTAGGGACAGAGACCTACGAGCAGTACTTC. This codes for CASSLVGTETYEQYF.

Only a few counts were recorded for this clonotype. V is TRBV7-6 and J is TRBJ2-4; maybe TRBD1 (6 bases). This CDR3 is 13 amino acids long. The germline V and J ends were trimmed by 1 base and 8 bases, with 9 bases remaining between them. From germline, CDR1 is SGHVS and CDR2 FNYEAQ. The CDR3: CASSLDRADIQYF. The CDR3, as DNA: TGTGCCAGCAGCTTAGACAGGGCGGACATTCAGTACTTC.

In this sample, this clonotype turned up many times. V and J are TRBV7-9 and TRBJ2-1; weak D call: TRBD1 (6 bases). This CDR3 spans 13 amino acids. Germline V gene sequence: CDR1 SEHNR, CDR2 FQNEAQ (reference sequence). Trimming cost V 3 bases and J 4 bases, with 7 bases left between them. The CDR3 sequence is CASSFRGYNEQFF. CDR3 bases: TGTGCCAGCAGCTTTAGGGGGTACAATGAGCAGTTCTTC.

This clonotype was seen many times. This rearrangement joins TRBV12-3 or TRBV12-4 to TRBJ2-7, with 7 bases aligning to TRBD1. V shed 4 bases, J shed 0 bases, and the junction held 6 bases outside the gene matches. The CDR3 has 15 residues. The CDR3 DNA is TGTGCCAGCAGTTCCGGGACAGCTGGCTCCTACGAGCAGTACTTC. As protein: CASSSGTAGSYEQYF.

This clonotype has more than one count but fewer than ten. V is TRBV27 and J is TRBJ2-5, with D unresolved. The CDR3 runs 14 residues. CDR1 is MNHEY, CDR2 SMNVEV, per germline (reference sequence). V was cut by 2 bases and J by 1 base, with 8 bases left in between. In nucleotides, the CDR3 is TGTGCCAGCAGTTTAACCAGGACCCAAGAGACCCAGTACTTC. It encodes CASSLTRTQETQYF.